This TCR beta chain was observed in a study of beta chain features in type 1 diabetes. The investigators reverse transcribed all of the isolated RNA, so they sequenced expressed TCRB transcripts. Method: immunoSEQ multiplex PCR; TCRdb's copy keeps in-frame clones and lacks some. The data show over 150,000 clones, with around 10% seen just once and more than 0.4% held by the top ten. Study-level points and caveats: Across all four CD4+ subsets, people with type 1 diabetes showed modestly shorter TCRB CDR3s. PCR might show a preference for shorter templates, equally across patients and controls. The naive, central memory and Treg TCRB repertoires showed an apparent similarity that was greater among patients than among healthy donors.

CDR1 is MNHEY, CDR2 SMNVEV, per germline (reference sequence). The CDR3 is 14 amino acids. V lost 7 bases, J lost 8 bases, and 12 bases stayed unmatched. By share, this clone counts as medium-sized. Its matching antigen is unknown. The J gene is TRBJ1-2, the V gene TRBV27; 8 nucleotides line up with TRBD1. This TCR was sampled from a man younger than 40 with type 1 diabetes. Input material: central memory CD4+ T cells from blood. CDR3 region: CASKPGQAIAGYTF. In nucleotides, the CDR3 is TGTGCCAGCAAACCGGGACAGGCTATAGCGGGCTACACCTTC.